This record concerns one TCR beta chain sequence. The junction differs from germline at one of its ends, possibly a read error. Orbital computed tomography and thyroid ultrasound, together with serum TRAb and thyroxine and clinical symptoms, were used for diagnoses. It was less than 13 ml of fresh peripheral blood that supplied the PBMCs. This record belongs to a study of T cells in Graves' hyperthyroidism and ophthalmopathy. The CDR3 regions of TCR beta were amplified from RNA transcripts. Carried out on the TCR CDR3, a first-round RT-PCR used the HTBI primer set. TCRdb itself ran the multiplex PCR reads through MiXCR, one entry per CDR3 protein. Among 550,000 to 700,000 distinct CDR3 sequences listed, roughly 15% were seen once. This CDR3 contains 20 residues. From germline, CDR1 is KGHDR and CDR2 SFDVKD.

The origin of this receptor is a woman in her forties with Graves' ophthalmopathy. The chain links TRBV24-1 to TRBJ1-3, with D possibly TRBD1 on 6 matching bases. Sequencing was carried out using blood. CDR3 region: CVTSDFWGIDRSLSGNTIYF. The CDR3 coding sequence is TGTGTCACCAGTGATTTTTGGGGAATAGACAGGTCCCTCTCTGGAAACACCATATATTTT.